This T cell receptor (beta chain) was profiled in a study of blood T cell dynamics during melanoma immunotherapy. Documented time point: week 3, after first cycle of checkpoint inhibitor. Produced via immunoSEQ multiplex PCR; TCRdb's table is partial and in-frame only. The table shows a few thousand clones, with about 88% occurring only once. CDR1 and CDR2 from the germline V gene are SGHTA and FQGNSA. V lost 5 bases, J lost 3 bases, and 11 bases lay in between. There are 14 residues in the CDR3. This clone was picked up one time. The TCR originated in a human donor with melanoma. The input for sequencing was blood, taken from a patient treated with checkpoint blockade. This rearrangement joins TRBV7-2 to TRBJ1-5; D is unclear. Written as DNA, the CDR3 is TGTGCCAGCAGCGCCTCCCAGACCAATCAGCCCCAGCATTTT. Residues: CASSASQTNQPQHF.